This TCR beta chain was sequenced in a study of blood T cell repertoires in COVID-19. Some clones are missing from TCRdb's copy, which holds only in-frame ones; the method was immunoSEQ multiplex PCR. The sample lists about 150,000 clones, over 75% occurring once. This clone was detected only a few times. CDR1 and CDR2 (germline): LNHDA, SQIVND (reference sequence). After removal of 6 bases from V and 6 bases from J, the junction contained 9 bases not matched to a gene. This CDR3 contains 17 residues. The source material was peripheral blood. The chain uses TRBV19 and TRBJ2-2, with 14 bases identical to TRBD2. The sequence was obtained from a man between 60 and 75 years old with COVID-19, enrolled during active disease. The CDR3 region is CASRSWTSGGLAGELFF. DNA of the CDR3: TGTGCCAGTAGAAGCTGGACTAGCGGGGGGTTGGCCGGGGAGCTGTTTTTT.